A selection of T cell receptor beta chains follows, all from one sample in a study of cytomegalovirus exposure and HLA in healthy donors. Repertoires were generated with immunoSEQ multiplex PCR, while TCRdb's copy carries only in-frame clones and drops some. The sample consists of approximately 190,000 clones, around 80% of them appearing once. The sample taken for sequencing was PBMCs. Receptors originate from a man aged 40-49 years in good health and CMV-seropositive. Both conserved end residues are part of each CDR3. D genes are given only for firm matches. Clone size is shown for a subset of rows, as once, few, many or a class of expanded clone.

V	size	J	D	CDR3	DNA
TRBV19	-	TRBJ2-1	TRBD2	CASSMRLAGALINEQFF	TGTGCCAGTAGTATGCGGCTAGCGGGGGCTTTGATCAATGAGCAGTTCTTC
TRBV6-6	-	TRBJ2-5	-	CASSYTILAVQETQYF	TGTGCCAGCAGTTACACTATTCTCGCGGTCCAAGAGACCCAGTACTTC
TRBV20-1	-	TRBJ2-7	-	CSAKLVTEQYF	TGCAGTGCTAAATTAGTTACCGAGCAGTACTTC
TRBV7-2	-	TRBJ1-4	-	CASSLGGNNEKLFF	TGTGCCAGCAGTTTGGGCGGGAATAATGAAAAACTGTTTTTT
TRBV28	-	TRBJ1-5	TRBD1	CASDTGDNSNQPQHF	TGTGCCAGCGACACAGGGGACAATAGCAATCAGCCCCAGCATTTT
TRBV19	few	TRBJ1-5	-	CASSIERNQPQHF	TGTGCCAGTAGTATTGAGAGGAATCAGCCCCAGCATTTT
TRBV9	-	TRBJ2-1	-	CASSPPPGAYNEQFF	TGTGCCAGCAGTCCTCCCCCGGGGGCCTACAATGAGCAGTTCTTC
TRBV9	-	TRBJ2-3	TRBD2	CASSVGKFAGGPGDTQYF	TGTGCCAGCAGCGTAGGGAAATTTGCGGGGGGGCCGGGAGATACGCAGTATTTT
TRBV7-3	-	TRBJ2-5	TRBD2	CASSTLAGGDETQYF	TGTGCCAGCAGCACGTTAGCGGGGGGTGATGAGACCCAGTACTTC
TRBV10-2	few	TRBJ2-1	TRBD2	CASRTPGLPSNEQFF	TGCGCCAGCAGGACCCCGGGACTACCATCCAATGAGCAGTTCTTC
TRBV7-9	-	TRBJ2-5	TRBD1	CASSSEQGAGAAQYF	TGTGCCAGCAGCTCGGAACAGGGGGCCGGGGCGGCCCAGTACTTC
TRBV6-5	-	TRBJ2-5	-	CASSVNQGSQYF	TGTGCCAGCAGCGTAAATCAGGGGTCCCAGTACTTC
TRBV5-1	-	TRBJ1-3	-	CASSLYQATRGNTIYF	TGCGCCAGCAGCTTGTACCAGGCGACCCGAGGGAACACCATATATTTT
TRBV19	-	TRBJ1-4	-	CATRGFDEKLFF	TGTGCCACCCGGGGTTTCGACGAAAAACTGTTTTTT
TRBV7-3	-	TRBJ1-1	TRBD1	CASSLTGGVNTEAFF	TGTGCCAGCAGCTTGACAGGGGGGGTGAACACTGAAGCTTTCTTT
TRBV9	-	TRBJ1-2	-	CASSVGGGRAEGYTF	TGTGCCAGCAGCGTAGGCGGGGGTAGGGCGGAAGGCTACACCTTC
TRBV19	-	TRBJ1-2	TRBD1	CASSTTRDRGTYGYTF	TGTGCCAGTAGTACTACCCGGGACAGGGGAACCTATGGCTACACCTTC
TRBV14	-	TRBJ1-1	-	CASSQDSAIWNTEAFF	TGTGCCAGCAGCCAAGATAGCGCCATATGGAACACTGAAGCTTTCTTT
TRBV18	-	TRBJ2-7	-	CASSPTGGSIEQYF	TGTGCCAGCTCACCGACAGGCGGATCGATCGAGCAGTACTTC
TRBV7-9	few	TRBJ1-5	-	CASSQLSDRPHF	TGTGCCAGCAGCCAACTATCCGACAGGCCACATTTT
TRBV9	-	TRBJ2-3	-	CASSVDYHTDTQYF	TGTGCCAGCAGCGTAGACTACCACACAGATACGCAGTATTTT
TRBV4-3	-	TRBJ1-5	-	CASSLRGGNQPQHF	TGCGCCAGCAGCCTCCGGGGAGGCAATCAGCCCCAGCATTTT
TRBV11-2	once	TRBJ1-1	-	CASSFGQLEAFF	TGTGCCAGCAGCTTTGGACAACTCGAAGCTTTCTTT
TRBV5-1	-	TRBJ2-7	-	CASSFNFDRSSRSEQYF	TGCGCCAGCAGTTTTAACTTCGACAGGTCCTCGAGGAGCGAGCAGTACTTC
TRBV7-2	-	TRBJ2-3	-	CASSLAGQTRTDTQYF	TGTGCCAGCAGCTTAGCCGGACAGACCCGCACAGATACGCAGTATTTT
TRBV7-9	-	TRBJ2-7	TRBD2	CASSLSTSAYEQYF	TGTGCCAGCAGCTTAAGCACTAGCGCCTACGAGCAGTACTTC
TRBV7-9	-	TRBJ2-2	-	CASSPGDHTGELFF	TGTGCCAGCAGCCCAGGGGACCACACCGGGGAGCTGTTTTTT
TRBV6-1	-	TRBJ1-5	-	CASSAREAGTYSNQPQHF	TGTGCCAGCAGTGCCCGGGAGGCAGGAACTTATAGCAATCAGCCCCAGCATTTT
TRBV7-2	-	TRBJ2-6	-	CASEKAAGANVLTF	TGTGCCAGCGAAAAAGCTGCTGGGGCCAACGTCCTGACTTTC
TRBV15	few	TRBJ1-5	TRBD1	CATSRRPGQDAIYSNQPQHF	TGTGCCACCAGCAGACGACCCGGACAGGACGCGATTTATAGCAATCAGCCCCAGCATTTT
TRBV7-2	-	TRBJ2-7	-	CASSLRGGASYEQYF	TGTGCCAGCAGCCTCCGTGGGGGGGCTTCCTACGAGCAGTACTTC
TRBV7-2	-	TRBJ2-3	-	CASSPVGAGTDTQYF	TGTGCCAGCAGCCCTGTGGGGGCCGGCACAGATACGCAGTATTTT
TRBV5-5	-	TRBJ2-7	TRBD1	CASSIRDRGVGYEQYF	TGTGCCAGCAGCATCCGGGACAGGGGTGTAGGGTACGAGCAGTACTTC
TRBV6-4	-	TRBJ1-4	TRBD1	CASRQLTGGNEKLFF	TGTGCCAGCAGGCAACTGACAGGGGGAAATGAAAAACTGTTTTTT
TRBV19	-	TRBJ2-2	TRBD1	CASIRTGGITGELFF	TGTGCCAGTATTCGGACAGGGGGTATAACCGGGGAGCTGTTTTTT
TRBV19	once	TRBJ1-2	-	CASSTTGIYGYTF	TGTGCCAGTAGTACAACGGGAATCTATGGCTACACCTTC
TRBV7-9	-	TRBJ2-7	TRBD2	CSSSFYLAGVTYEQYF	TGTTCCAGCAGCTTCTACCTAGCGGGGGTAACCTACGAGCAGTACTTC
TRBV10-3	-	TRBJ2-6	-	CAIGGGPGANVLTF	TGTGCCATCGGCGGAGGACCTGGGGCCAACGTCCTGACTTTC
TRBV27	few	TRBJ2-2	TRBD1	CASSPQQGTGELFF	TGTGCCAGCAGTCCGCAACAGGGGACCGGGGAGCTGTTTTTT
TRBV6-5	few	TRBJ2-7	-	CASSDPGPEDEQYF	TGTGCCAGCAGTGACCCCGGACCGGAGGACGAGCAGTACTTC
TRBV7-8	few	TRBJ2-7	-	CASSLALGEQYF	TGTGCCAGCAGCTTAGCGCTAGGCGAGCAGTACTTC
TRBV29-1	-	TRBJ2-5	-	CSVRQYQETQYF	TGCAGCGTCAGACAGTACCAAGAGACCCAGTACTTC
TRBV12-1	-	TRBJ2-1	-	CASKLGARRGLYNEQFF	TGTGCCAGCAAACTGGGGGCACGCAGGGGCCTGTACAATGAGCAGTTCTTC
TRBV6-5	-	TRBJ1-2	-	CASSYGGGYTF	TGTGCCAGCAGTTACGGCGGTGGCTACACCTTC
TRBV28	-	TRBJ1-2	-	CASSLEQVVRF	TGTGCCAGCAGCCTGGAACAGGTGGTTCGCTTC
TRBV9	few	TRBJ1-2	TRBD1	CASSAAGQGSNGYTF	TGTGCCAGCAGCGCAGCGGGACAGGGGTCGAATGGCTACACCTTC
TRBV2	once	TRBJ2-7	-	CASSREGTLYEQYF	TGTGCCAGCAGTAGGGAAGGGACACTTTACGAGCAGTACTTC
TRBV10-3	-	TRBJ2-1	-	CATRTRVNNEQFF	TGTGCCACCAGGACGAGGGTCAACAATGAGCAGTTCTTC
TRBV6-5	-	TRBJ1-5	-	CASSQAQYSNQPQHF	TGTGCCAGCAGTCAGGCACAGTATAGCAATCAGCCCCAGCATTTT
TRBV28	-	TRBJ2-7	-	CASSRLGALGYEQYF	TGTGCCAGCAGCCGACTGGGGGCCTTGGGTTACGAGCAGTACTTC
TRBV15	-	TRBJ1-5	-	CATSPPGQPQHF	TGTGCCACCAGCCCGCCGGGGCAGCCCCAGCATTTT
TRBV11-2	-	TRBJ1-2	TRBD1	CASSLDPTGIDGYTF	TGTGCCAGCAGCTTAGACCCGACAGGGATTGATGGCTACACCTTC
TRBV7-2	few	TRBJ2-5	-	CASSSQETQYF	TGTGCCAGCAGCTCGCAAGAGACCCAGTACTTC
TRBV7-2	once	TRBJ2-3	-	CASSSTWTATDTQYF	TGTGCCAGCAGCTCTACGTGGACAGCCACAGATACGCAGTATTTT
TRBV7-2	-	TRBJ2-3	TRBD1	CASSLTGDEATQYF	TGTGCCAGCAGCCTTACAGGGGACGAAGCTACGCAGTATTTT
TRBV6-1	-	TRBJ2-5	-	CASSVGAGEGETQYF	TGTGCCAGCAGTGTAGGGGCAGGGGAAGGAGAGACCCAGTACTTC
TRBV7-6	-	TRBJ2-5	-	CASSLAFRHGETQYF	TGTGCCAGCAGCTTAGCGTTCAGACATGGAGAGACCCAGTACTTC